This T cell receptor beta chain derives from a study of blood T cell repertoires in COVID-19. Study overall: The analysed material was cDNA or gDNA that came from T cells, B-cell-depleted T cells, or PBMCs.

Per the germline V gene, CDR1 is SNHLY and CDR2 is FYNNEI. The ends were cut back, 6 bases at V and 2 bases at J, with 12 bases in the middle. This CDR3 comprises 14 residues. Data came from immunoSEQ multiplex PCR; TCRdb stores just in-frame clones and leaves some out. The sample records over 200,000 clones, 80% to 90% being singletons. This clone turned up a few times. The sequencing sample was made of peripheral blood. The clonotype comes from a woman between 45 and 60 years old with acute or convalescent COVID-19. The V call is TRBV2, the J call TRBJ2-3, with D perhaps matching TRBD1 (6 bases). The CDR3 protein is CASSFGQTTDTQYF. DNA of the CDR3: TGTGCCAGCAGCTTCGGACAGACCACAGATACGCAGTATTTT.